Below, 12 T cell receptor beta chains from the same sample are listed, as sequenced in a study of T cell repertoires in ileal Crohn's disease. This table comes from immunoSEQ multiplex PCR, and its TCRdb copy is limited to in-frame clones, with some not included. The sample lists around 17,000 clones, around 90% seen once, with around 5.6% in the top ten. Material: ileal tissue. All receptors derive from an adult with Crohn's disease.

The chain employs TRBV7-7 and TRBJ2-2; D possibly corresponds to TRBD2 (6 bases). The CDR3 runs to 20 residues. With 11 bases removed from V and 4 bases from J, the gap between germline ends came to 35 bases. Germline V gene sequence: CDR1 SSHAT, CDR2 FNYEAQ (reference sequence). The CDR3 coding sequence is TGTGCCGTATCAAACCTCGGGACTCGGGATGGAGGAATGAGCACCGGGGAGCTGTTTTTT. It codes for CAVSNLGTRDGGMSTGELFF.

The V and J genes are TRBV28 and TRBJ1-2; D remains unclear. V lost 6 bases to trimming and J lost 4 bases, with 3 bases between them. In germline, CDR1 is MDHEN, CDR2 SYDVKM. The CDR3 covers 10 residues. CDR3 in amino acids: CASRLYGYTF. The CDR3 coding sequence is TGTGCCAGCAGACTCTATGGCTACACCTTC.

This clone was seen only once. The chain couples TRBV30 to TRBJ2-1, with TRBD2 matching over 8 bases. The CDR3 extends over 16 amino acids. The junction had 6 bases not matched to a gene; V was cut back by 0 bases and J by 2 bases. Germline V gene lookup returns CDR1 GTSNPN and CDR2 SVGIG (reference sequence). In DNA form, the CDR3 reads TGTGCCTGGAGTGTCGGGAGGGTCCGTCCCTACAATGAGCAGTTCTTC. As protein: CAWSVGRVRPYNEQFF.

The CDR3 spells CASTLRTGVAGNTIYF. CDR3 in DNA: TGTGCCAGCACCCTTAGGACAGGGGTGGCTGGAAACACCATATATTTT. This chain connects TRBV7-8 to TRBJ1-3, with 9 bases aligning to TRBD1. V was pared by 7 bases and J by 2 bases, with 9 bases of the junction left unmatched. The CDR3 has 16 residues. Germline V CDR1 and CDR2: SGHVS, FQNEAQ.

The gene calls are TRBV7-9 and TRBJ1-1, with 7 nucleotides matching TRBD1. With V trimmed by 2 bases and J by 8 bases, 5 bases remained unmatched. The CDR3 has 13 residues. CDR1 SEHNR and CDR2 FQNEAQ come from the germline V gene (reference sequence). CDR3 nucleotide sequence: TGTGCCAGCAGCTTAACCAGGACAGGCGAAGCTTTCTTT. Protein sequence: CASSLTRTGEAFF.

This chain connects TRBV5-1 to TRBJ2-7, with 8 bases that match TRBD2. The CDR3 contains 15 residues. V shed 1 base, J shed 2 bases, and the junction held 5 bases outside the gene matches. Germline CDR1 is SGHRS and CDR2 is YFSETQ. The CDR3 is CASSLTTSGTYEQYF. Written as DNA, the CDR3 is TGCGCCAGCAGCTTGACAACTAGCGGAACCTACGAGCAGTACTTC.

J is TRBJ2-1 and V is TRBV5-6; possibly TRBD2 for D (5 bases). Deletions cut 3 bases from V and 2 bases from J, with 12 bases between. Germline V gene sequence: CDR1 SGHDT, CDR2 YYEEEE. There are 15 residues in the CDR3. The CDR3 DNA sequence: TGTGCCAGCAGCTCGGCTACCGGGACCTACAATGAGCAGTTCTTC. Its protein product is CASSSATGTYNEQFF.

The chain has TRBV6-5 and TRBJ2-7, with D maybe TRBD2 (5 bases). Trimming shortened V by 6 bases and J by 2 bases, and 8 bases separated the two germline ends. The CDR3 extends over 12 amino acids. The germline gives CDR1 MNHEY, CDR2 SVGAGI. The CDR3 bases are TGTGCCAGCAGGAGGGAGACCTACGAGCAGTACTTC. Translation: CASRRETYEQYF.

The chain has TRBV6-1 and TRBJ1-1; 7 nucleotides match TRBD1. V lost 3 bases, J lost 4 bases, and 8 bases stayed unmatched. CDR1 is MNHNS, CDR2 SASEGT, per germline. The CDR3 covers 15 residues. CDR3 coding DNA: TGTGCCAGCAGTGATCCCCAGCAGGGGGGCACTGAAGCTTTCTTT. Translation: CASSDPQQGGTEAFF.

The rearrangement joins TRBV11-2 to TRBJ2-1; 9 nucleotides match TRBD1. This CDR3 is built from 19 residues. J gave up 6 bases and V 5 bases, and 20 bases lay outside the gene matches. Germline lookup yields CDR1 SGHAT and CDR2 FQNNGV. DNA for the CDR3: TGTGCCAGCAGCCCGGACAGGGGCCCTGAGGTCGTTCAGAGCAATGAGCAGTTCTTC. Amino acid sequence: CASSPDRGPEVVQSNEQFF.

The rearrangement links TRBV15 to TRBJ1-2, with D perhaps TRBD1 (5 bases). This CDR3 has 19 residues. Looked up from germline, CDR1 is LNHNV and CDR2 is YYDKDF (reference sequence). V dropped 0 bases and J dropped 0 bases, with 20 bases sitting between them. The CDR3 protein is CATSRDGPFGGESNYGYTF. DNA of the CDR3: TGTGCCACCAGCAGAGATGGACCCTTCGGAGGGGAGTCTAACTATGGCTACACCTTC.

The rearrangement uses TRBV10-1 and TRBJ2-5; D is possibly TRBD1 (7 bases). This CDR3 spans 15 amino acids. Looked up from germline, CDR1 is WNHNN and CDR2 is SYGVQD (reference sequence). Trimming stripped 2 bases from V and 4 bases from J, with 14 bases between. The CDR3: CASSERRGHRETQYF. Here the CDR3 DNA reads TGCGCCAGCAGTGAGAGGAGGGGGCATCGAGAGACCCAGTACTTC.